Below, 16 T cell receptor beta chains from the same sample are listed, as sequenced in a study of blood T cells in healthy people across ages. A second about 7 to 12 cycle PCR used barcoded and J-beta primers. MiXCR was run by TCRdb on the 5' RACE reads, yielding one entry per CDR3 protein. The table records 1.8 million or so distinct CDR3 sequences, around 42% of them present only once. What was sequenced was blood. Every receptor here comes from a human donor in good health.

This rearrangement joins TRBV7-7 to TRBJ2-2; D is tentatively TRBD1 or TRBD2 (6 bases each). From germline, CDR1 is SSHAT and CDR2 FNYEAQ (reference sequence). V was cut by 8 bases and J by 0 bases, with 13 bases left in between. CDR3 length: 15 amino acids. In DNA, the CDR3 is TGTGCCAGCTCCCGGGGGCAGGCGAACACCGGGGAGCTGTTTTTT. Amino acid sequence: CASSRGQANTGELFF.

This clonotype was picked up a small number of times. The chain has TRBV3-1 and TRBJ2-7; unclear D gene. The CDR3 spans 13 residues. The germline CDR1 and CDR2 sequences are LGHDT and YNNKEL (reference sequence). The V end lost 1 base, the J end lost 6 bases, and 10 bases lay between the germline ends. The CDR3 here is CASSQGPPGEQYF. CDR3 in DNA: TGTGCCAGCAGCCAAGGGCCCCCGGGCGAGCAGTACTTC.

This clonotype was observed a few times. This chain links TRBV6-6 with TRBJ1-1, with TRBD1 matching over 11 bases. Trimming took 4 bases from V and 4 from J; bases not matched to a gene: 5. The CDR3 totals 15 residues. Germline CDR1 and CDR2: MNHNY and SVGAGI (reference sequence). As DNA, the CDR3 is TGTGCCAGCAGTTCCCCCGGGACAGGGGGCACTGAAGCTTTCTTT. It specifies CASSSPGTGGTEAFF.

The rearrangement joins TRBV19 to TRBJ1-5, with D possibly being TRBD1 (5 bases). The germline V and J ends were trimmed by 4 bases and 5 bases, with 21 bases remaining between them. From germline, CDR1 is LNHDA and CDR2 SQIVND (reference sequence). The CDR3 contains 17 residues. CDR3 loop: CASSTALERGLHQPQHF. The CDR3 DNA sequence: TGTGCCAGTAGTACCGCGCTCGAGAGGGGATTGCATCAGCCCCAGCATTTT.

The chain is built from TRBV20-1 and TRBJ2-3, with TRBD2 matching 12 bases. The CDR3 has 15 residues. V lost 6 bases, J lost 2 bases, and 6 bases stayed unmatched. The germline V gene encodes CDR1 DFQATT and CDR2 SNEGSKA (reference sequence). CDR3 sequence: CSATLAGGNTDTQYF. As DNA, the CDR3 is TGCAGTGCAACACTAGCGGGGGGAAACACAGATACGCAGTATTTT.

The chain links TRBV6-1 to TRBJ1-2; TRBD1 matches at 8 bases. With V trimmed by 5 bases and J by 4 bases, 18 bases remained unmatched. Germline V gene sequence: CDR1 MNHNS, CDR2 SASEGT. This CDR3 spans 18 amino acids. The chain's CDR3 is CASSPLRDRIYVIYGYTF. The CDR3 DNA reads TGTGCCAGCAGTCCCCTCCGGGACAGGATTTATGTTATCTATGGCTACACCTTC.

V and J are TRBV20-1 and TRBJ2-4; perhaps TRBD2 as D (7 bases). The J call is doubtful: the DNA matches TRBJ2-7 better. The CDR3 consists of 15 residues. CDR1 and CDR2 (germline): DFQATT, SNEGSKA (reference sequence). CDR3 DNA sequence: TGCAGTGCTAGACCCTTTGGGGGGGCTTCCCACGAGCAGTACTTC. Translation gives CSARPFGGASHEQYF.

The chain carries TRBV12-3 or TRBV12-4 and TRBJ2-7, with D unclear. The CDR3 length is 13 residues. Trimming removed 6 bases at V and 2 bases at J, with 11 bases between. The CDR3 spells CASSPVLTYEQYF. The CDR3 coding sequence is TGTGCCAGCAGCCCCGTTCTGACCTACGAGCAGTACTTC.

The chain employs TRBV20-1 and TRBJ2-3; D is unclear. In germline, CDR1 is DFQATT, CDR2 SNEGSKA (reference sequence). This CDR3 contains 13 residues. V was cut by 4 bases and J by 2 bases, with 10 bases left in between. For the CDR3, the DNA is TGCAGTGCTAACGGGCCCAACACAGATACGCAGTATTTT. Its protein product is CSANGPNTDTQYF.

V and J are TRBV6-2 or TRBV6-3 and TRBJ2-5; no firm D call. V was shortened by 5 bases and J by 3 bases, with 16 bases between the two germline ends. Germline assignment: CDR1 MNHEY and CDR2 SVGEGT. The CDR3 runs to 15 residues. The CDR3 coding sequence is TGTGCCAGCAGTGGTGGACGGAAGGGAAAAGAGACCCAGTACTTC. It yields the protein CASSGGRKGKETQYF.

The chain joins TRBV12-3 or TRBV12-4 to TRBJ1-2; TRBD1 might be the D (6 bases). The CDR3 extends over 14 amino acids. V lost 3 bases and J 2 bases, leaving 10 bases between the germline ends. The CDR3 here is CASSFHRANYGYTF. The CDR3 DNA reads as TGTGCCAGCAGTTTTCACAGGGCCAACTATGGCTACACCTTC.

The genes are TRBV12-3 or TRBV12-4 and TRBJ1-2; D remains ambiguous. V lost 3 bases and J 10 bases, leaving 12 bases between the germline ends. CDR3 length: 12 amino acids. The DNA for the CDR3 is TGTGCCAGCAGTTTCCCCCAACGGGACTACACCTTC. Protein: CASSFPQRDYTF.

This clonotype was detected a few times. The junction shows a germline mismatch at one end, possibly a read error. The V gene is TRBV2, the J gene TRBJ2-4; D unclear. Germline CDR1 is SNHLY and CDR2 is FYNNEI. The length of the CDR3 is 14 residues. As DNA, the CDR3 is TGTGCCAGCATTGAAGCGATGAAGGAGATCATTCAGTACTTC. Translation gives CASIEAMKEIIQYF.

The chain has TRBV11-3 and TRBJ2-5; 8 nucleotides match TRBD1. This CDR3 is 16 amino acids long. Germline V gives CDR1 SGHNT, CDR2 YENEEA. V was clipped by 5 bases and J by 5 bases; unmatched bases: 13. CDR3 residues: CASSPLRTGPEETQYF. For the CDR3, the DNA is TGTGCCAGCAGCCCCCTGAGGACAGGGCCGGAGGAGACCCAGTACTTC.

This clonotype was detected only once. The rearrangement joins TRBV20-1 to TRBJ2-5; 8 bases line up with TRBD1. The DNA matches TRBJ2-7 better at its end, which makes the J call doubtful. This CDR3 spans 13 amino acids. Looked up from germline, CDR1 is DFQATT and CDR2 is SNEGSKA (reference sequence). Written as DNA, the CDR3 is TGCAGTCCCAGCCGGGACAGGAAATACGAGCAGTACTTC. Its protein is CSPSRDRKYEQYF.

This clonotype was found a few times. The chain combines TRBV6-6 with TRBJ2-7; TRBD2 agrees at 12 bases. The ends lost 9 bases at V and 0 bases at J; junction bases unmatched: 12. Per the germline V gene, CDR1 is MNHNY and CDR2 is SVGAGI (reference sequence). The CDR3 is 17 amino acids. For the CDR3, the DNA is TGTGCCAGTACCGAGACTAGCGGGGGCCCCCACTCCTACGAGCAGTACTTC. Protein: CASTETSGGPHSYEQYF.